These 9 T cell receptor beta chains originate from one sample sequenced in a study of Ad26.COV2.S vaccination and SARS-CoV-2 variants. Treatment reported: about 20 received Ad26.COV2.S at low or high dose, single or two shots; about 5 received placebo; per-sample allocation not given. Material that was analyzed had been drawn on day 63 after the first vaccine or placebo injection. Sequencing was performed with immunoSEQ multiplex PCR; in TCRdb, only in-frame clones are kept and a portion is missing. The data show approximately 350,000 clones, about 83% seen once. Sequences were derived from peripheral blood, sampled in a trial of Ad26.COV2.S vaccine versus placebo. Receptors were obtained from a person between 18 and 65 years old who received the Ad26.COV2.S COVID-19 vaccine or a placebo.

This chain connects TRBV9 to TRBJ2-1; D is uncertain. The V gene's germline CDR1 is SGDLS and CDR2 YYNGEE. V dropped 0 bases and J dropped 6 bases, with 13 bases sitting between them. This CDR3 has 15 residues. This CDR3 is CASSVAPLSGNEQFF. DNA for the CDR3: TGTGCCAGCAGCGTAGCCCCCCTATCCGGCAATGAGCAGTTCTTC. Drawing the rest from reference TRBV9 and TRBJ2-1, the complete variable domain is DSGVTQTPKHLITATGQRVTLRCSPRSGDLSVYWYQQSLDQGLQFLIQYYNGEERAKGNILERFSAQQFPDLHSELNLSSLELGDSALYFCASSVAPLSGNEQFFGPGTRLTVL.

CDR3 DNA: TGTGCCAGCAGCCTACGGACTACTTCGGAGACCCAGTACTTC. Residues: CASSLRTTSETQYF. The rearrangement joins TRBV7-2 to TRBJ2-5; the D gene is possibly TRBD2 (6 bases). CDR1 and CDR2 (germline): SGHTA, FQGNSA. This CDR3 has 14 amino acids. V lost 5 bases to trimming and J lost 5 bases, with 15 bases between them.

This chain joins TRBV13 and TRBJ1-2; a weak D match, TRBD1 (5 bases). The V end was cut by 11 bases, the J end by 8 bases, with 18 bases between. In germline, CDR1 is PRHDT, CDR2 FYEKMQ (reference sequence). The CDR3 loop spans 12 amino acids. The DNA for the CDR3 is TGTGCCGAATCGGAGGGGAGGCGAGGCTACACCTTC. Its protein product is CAESEGRRGYTF.

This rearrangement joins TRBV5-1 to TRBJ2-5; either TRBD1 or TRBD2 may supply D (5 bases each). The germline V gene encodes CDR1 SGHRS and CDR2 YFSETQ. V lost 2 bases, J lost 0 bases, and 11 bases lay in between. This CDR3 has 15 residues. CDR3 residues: CASSFRGHNQETQYF. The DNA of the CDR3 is TGCGCCAGCAGCTTCCGGGGCCACAACCAAGAGACCCAGTACTTC.

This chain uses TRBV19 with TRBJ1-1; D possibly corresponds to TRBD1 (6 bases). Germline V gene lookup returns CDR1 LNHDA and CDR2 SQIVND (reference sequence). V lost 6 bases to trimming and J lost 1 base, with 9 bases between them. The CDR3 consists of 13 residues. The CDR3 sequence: CASRGQPNTEAFF. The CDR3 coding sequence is TGTGCCAGTAGAGGACAGCCGAACACTGAAGCTTTCTTT.

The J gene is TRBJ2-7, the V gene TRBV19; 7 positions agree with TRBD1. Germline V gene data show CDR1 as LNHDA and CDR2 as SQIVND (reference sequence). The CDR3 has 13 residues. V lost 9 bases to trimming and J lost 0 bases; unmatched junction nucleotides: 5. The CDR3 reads CASVPGGSYEQYF. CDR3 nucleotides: TGTGCCAGCGTACCAGGGGGCTCCTACGAGCAGTACTTC.

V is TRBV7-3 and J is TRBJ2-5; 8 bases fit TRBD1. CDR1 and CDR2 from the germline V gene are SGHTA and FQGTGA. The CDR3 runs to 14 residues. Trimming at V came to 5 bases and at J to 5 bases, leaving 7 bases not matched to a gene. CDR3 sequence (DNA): TGTGCCAGCAGCCCGACAGGGGCGGAGGAGACCCAGTACTTC. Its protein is CASSPTGAEETQYF.

The CDR3 DNA is TGTGCCAGCAGCATTGTACAGGGGAGGAACACTGAAGCTTTCTTT. Amino acid sequence: CASSIVQGRNTEAFF. The V call is TRBV7-9, the J call TRBJ1-1; 7 nucleotides line up with TRBD1. The V gene end was trimmed by 5 bases and the J gene end by 1 base; junction bases not matched to a gene: 7. Germline CDR1 reads SEHNR; CDR2 reads FQNEAQ (reference sequence). The CDR3 has 15 amino acids.

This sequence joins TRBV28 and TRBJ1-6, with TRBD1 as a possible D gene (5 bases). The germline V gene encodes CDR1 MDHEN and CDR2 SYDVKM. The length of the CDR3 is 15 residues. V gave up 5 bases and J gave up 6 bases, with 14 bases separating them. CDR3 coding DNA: TGTGCCAGCAGTGGCGGGGGACGGTCTAATTCACCCCTCCACTTT. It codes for CASSGGGRSNSPLHF.